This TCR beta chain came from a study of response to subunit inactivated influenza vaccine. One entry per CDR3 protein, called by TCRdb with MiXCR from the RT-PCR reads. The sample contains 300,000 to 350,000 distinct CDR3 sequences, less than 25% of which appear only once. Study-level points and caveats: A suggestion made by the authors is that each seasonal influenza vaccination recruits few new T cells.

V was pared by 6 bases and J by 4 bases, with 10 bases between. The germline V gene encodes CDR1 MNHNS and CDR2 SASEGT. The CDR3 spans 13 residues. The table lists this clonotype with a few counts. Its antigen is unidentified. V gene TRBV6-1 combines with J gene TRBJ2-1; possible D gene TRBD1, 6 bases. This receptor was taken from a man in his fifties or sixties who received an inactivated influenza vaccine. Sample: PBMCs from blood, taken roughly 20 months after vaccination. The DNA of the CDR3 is TGTGCCAGCAGGTTCGGACAGTACAATGAGCAGTTCTTC. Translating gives CASRFGQYNEQFF.